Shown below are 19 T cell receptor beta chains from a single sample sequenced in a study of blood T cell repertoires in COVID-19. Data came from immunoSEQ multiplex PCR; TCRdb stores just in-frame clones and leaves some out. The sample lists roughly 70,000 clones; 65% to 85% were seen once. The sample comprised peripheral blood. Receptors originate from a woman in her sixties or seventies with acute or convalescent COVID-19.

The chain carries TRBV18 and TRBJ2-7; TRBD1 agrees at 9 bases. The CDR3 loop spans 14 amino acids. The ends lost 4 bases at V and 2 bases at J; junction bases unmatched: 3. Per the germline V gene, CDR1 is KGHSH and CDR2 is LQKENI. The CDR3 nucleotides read TGTGCCAGCTCACTAGACAGGGGGACCTACGAGCAGTACTTC. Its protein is CASSLDRGTYEQYF.

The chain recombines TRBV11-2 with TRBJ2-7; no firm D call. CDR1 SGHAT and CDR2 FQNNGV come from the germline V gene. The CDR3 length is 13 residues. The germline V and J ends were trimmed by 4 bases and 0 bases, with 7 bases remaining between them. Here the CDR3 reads CASSWQASYEQYF. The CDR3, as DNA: TGTGCCAGCAGCTGGCAGGCCTCCTACGAGCAGTACTTC.

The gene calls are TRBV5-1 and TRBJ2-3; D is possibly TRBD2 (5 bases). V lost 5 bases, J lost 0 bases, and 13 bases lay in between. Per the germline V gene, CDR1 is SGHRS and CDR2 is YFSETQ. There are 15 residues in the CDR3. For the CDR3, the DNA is TGCGCCAGCAGGGAGGCAGCAACTAGCACAGATACGCAGTATTTT. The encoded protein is CASREAATSTDTQYF.

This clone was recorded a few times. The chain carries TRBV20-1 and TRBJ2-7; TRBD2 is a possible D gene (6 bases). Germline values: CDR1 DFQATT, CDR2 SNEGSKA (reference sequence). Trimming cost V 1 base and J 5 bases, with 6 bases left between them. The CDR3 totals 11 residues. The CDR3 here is CSARGGDEQYF. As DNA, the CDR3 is TGCAGTGCTAGAGGGGGGGACGAGCAGTACTTC.

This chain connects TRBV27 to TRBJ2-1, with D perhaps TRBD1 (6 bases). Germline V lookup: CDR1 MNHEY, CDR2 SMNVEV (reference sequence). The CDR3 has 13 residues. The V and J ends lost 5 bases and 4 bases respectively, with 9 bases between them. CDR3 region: CASSLTGYNEQFF. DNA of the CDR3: TGTGCCAGCAGTCTGACAGGATACAATGAGCAGTTCTTC.

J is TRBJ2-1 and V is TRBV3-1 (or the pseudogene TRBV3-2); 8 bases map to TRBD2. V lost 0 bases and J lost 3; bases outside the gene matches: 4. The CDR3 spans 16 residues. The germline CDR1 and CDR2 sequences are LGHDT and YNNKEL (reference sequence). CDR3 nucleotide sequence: TGTGCCAGCAGCCAAGATAAGGGACTAGTCTACAATGAGCAGTTCTTC. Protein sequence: CASSQDKGLVYNEQFF.

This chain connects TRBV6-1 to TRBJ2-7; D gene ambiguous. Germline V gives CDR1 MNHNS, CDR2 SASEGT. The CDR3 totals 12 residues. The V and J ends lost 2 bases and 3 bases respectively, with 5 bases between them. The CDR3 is CASSEMSYEQYF. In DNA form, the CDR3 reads TGTGCCAGCAGTGAAATGAGCTACGAGCAGTACTTC.

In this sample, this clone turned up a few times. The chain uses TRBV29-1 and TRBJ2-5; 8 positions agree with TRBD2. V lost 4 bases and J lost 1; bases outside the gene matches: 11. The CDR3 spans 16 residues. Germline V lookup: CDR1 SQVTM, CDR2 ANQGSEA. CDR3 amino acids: CSVASGTGRAQETQYF. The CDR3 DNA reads TGCAGCGTTGCCTCGGGCACCGGGAGGGCCCAAGAGACCCAGTACTTC.

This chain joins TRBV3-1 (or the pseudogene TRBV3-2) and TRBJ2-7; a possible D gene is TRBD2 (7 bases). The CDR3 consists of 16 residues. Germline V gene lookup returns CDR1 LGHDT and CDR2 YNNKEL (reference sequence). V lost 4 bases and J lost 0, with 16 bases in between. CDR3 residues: CASSPTGGGLSYEQYF. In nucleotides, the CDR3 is TGTGCCAGCAGCCCCACGGGGGGCGGACTCTCCTACGAGCAGTACTTC.

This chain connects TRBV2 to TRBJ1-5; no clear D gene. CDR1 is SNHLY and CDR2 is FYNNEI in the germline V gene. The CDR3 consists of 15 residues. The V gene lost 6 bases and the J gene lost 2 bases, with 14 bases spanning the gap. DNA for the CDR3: TGTGCCAGCAGCCGGGATCCGGCAGGCAATCAGCCCCAGCATTTT. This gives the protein CASSRDPAGNQPQHF.

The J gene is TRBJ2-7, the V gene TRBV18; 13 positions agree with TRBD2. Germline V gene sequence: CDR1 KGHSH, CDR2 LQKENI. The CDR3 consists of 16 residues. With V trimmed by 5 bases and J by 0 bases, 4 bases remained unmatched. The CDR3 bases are TGTGCCAGCTCAGTGGGACTAGCGGGGAGCTCCTACGAGCAGTACTTC. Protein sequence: CASSVGLAGSSYEQYF.

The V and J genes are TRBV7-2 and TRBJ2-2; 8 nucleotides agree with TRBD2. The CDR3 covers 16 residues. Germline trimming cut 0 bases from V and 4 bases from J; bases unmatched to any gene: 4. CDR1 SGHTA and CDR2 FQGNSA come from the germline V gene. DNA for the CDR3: TGTGCCAGCAGCTTAGCGCGGGCGGGGGGCACCGGGGAGCTGTTTTTT. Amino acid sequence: CASSLARAGGTGELFF.

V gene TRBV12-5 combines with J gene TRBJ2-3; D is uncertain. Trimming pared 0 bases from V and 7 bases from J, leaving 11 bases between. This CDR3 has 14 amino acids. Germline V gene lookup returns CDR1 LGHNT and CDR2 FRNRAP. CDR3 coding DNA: TGTGCTAGTGGTTTGGTAGTAAAAGCAAATACGCAGTATTTT. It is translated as CASGLVVKANTQYF.

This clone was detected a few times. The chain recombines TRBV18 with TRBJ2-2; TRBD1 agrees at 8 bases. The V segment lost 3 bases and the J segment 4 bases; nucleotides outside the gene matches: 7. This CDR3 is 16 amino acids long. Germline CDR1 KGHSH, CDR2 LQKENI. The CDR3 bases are TGTGCCAGCTCACCTTCCACAGGGGGATCCACCGGGGAGCTGTTTTTT. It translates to CASSPSTGGSTGELFF. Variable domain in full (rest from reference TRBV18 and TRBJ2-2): NAGVMQNPRHLVRRRGQEARLRCSPMKGHSHVYWYRQLPEEGLKFMVYLQKENIIDESGMPKERFSAEFPKEGPSILRIQQVVRGDSAAYFCASSPSTGGSTGELFFGEGSRLTVL.

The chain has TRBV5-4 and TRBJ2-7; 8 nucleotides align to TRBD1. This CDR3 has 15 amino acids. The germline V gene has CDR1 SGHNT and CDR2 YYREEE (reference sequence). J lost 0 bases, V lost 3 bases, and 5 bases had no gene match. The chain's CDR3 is CASSWGQAHSYEQYF. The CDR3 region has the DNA TGTGCCAGCAGCTGGGGACAGGCCCACTCCTACGAGCAGTACTTC.

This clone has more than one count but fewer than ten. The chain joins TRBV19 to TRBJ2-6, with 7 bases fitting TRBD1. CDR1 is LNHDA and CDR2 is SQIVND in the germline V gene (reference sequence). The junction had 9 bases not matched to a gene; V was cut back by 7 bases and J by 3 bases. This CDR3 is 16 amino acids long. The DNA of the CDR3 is TGTGCCAGTACTCCGACAGGGATTGGTGGGGCCAACGTCCTGACTTTC. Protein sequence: CASTPTGIGGANVLTF. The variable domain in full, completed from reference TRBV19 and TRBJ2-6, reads DGGITQSPKYLFRKEGQNVTLSCEQNLNHDAMYWYRQDPGQGLRLIYYSQIVNDFQKGDIAEGYSVSREKKESFPLTVTSAQKNPTAFYLCASTPTGIGGANVLTFGAGSRLTVL.

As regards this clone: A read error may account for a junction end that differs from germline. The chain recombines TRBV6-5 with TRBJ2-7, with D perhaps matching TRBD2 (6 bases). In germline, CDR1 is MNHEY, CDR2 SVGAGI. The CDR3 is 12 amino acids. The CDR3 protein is CASSTGSPVRNF. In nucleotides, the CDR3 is TGTGCCAGCAGTACCGGGAGCCCGGTAAGGAACTTC.

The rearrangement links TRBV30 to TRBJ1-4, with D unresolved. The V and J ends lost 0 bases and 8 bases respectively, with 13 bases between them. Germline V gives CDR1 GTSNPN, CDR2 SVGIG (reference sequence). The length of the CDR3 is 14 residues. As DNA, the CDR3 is TGTGCCTGGAGTGTACCGACCGGAGAGGAAAAACTGTTTTTT. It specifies CAWSVPTGEEKLFF.

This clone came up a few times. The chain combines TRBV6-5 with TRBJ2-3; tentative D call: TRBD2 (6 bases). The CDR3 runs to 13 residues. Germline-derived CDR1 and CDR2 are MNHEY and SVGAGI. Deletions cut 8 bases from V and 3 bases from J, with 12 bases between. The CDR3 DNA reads TGTGCCAGCGATTCTAGCGAGACAGATACGCAGTATTTT. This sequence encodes CASDSSETDTQYF.